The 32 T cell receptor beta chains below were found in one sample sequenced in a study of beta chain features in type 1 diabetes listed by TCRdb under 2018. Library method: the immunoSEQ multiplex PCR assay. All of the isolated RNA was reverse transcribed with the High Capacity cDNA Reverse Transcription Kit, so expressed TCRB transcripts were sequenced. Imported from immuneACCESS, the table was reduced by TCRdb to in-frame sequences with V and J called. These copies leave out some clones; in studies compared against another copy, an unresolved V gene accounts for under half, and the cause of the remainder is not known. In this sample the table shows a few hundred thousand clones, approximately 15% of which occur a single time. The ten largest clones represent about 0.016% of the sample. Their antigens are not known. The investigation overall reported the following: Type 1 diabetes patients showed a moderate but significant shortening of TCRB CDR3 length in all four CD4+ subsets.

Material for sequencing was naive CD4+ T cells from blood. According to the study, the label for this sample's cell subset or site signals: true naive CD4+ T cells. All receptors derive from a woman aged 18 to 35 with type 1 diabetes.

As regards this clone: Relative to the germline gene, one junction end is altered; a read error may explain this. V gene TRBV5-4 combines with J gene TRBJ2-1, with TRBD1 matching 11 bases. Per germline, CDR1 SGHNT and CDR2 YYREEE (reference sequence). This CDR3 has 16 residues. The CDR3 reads CASSLLTGQGDNGQFF. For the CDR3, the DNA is TGTGCCAGCAGCTTGTTAACGGGACAGGGGGATAATGGGCAGTTCTTC.

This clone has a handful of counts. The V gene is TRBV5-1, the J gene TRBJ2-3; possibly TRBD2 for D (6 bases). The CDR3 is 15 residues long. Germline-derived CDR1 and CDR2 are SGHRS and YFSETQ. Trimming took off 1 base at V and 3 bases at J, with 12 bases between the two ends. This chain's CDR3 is CASSLFRAGTDTQYF. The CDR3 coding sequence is TGCGCCAGCAGCTTGTTCCGGGCGGGGACAGATACGCAGTATTTT.

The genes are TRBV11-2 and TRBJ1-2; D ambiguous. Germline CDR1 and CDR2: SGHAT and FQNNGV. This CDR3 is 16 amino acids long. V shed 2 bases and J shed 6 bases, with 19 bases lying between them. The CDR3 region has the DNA TGTGCCAGCAGCTTAACGCCCGGGAAGGGCGCGGATGGCTACACCTTC. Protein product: CASSLTPGKGADGYTF.

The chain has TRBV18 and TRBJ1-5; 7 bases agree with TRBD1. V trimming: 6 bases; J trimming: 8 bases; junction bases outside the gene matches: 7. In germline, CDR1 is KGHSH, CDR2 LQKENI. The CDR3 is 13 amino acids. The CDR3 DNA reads TGTGCCAGCTCTCAGAACAGGGGAGAGCCCCAGCATTTT. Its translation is CASSQNRGEPQHF.

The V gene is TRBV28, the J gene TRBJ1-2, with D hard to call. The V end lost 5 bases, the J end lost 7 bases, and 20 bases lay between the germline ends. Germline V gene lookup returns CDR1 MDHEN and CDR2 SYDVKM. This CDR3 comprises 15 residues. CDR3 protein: CASSSEALVVSGYTF. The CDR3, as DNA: TGTGCCAGCAGTAGCGAAGCTTTGGTCGTGAGTGGCTACACCTTC.

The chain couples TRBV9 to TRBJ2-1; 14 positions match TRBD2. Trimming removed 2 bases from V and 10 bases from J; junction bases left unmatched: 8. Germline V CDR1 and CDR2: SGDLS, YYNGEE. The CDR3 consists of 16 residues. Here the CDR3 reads CASSVSGTSGSREQFF. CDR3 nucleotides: TGTGCCAGCAGCGTGAGCGGGACTAGCGGGAGCCGGGAGCAGTTCTTC.

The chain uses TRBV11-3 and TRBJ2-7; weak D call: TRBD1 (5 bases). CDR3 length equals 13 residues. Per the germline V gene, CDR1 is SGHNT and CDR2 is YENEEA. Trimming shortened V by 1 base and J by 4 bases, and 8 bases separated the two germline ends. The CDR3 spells CASSLGDRYEQYV. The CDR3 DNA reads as TGTGCCAGCAGCTTAGGCGACAGATACGAGCAGTACGTC.

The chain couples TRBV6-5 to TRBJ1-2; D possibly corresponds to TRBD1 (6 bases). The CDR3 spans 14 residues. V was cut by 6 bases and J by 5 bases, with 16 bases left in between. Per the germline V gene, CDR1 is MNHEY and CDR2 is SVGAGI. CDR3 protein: CASSKQGMTYGYTF. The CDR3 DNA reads TGTGCCAGCAGCAAACAGGGAATGACATATGGCTACACCTTC.

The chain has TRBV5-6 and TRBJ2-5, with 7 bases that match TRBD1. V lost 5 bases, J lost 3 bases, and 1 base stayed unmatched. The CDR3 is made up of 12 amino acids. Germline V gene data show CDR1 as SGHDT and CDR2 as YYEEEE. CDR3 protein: CASRGQKETQYF. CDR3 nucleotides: TGTGCCAGCAGGGGACAGAAAGAGACCCAGTACTTC.

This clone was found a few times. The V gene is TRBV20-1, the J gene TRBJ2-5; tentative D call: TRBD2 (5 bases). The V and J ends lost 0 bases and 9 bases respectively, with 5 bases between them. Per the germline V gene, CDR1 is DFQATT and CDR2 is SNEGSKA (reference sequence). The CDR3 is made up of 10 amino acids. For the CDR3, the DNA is TGCAGTGCTAGAGAGGAGGCCCAGTACTTC. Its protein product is CSAREEAQYF.

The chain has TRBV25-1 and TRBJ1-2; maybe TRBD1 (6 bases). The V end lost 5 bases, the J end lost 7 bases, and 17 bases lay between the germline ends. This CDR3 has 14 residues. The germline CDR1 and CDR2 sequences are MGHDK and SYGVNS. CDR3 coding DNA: TGTGCCAGCAGTTCCACCAGGGGTTCTGCTGGCTACACCTTC. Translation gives CASSSTRGSAGYTF.

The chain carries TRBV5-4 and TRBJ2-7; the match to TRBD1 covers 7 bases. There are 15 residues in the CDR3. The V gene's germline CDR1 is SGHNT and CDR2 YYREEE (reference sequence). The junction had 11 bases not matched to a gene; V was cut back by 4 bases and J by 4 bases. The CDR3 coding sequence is TGTGCCAGCAGCCCGGGACAGAAAACCGCTTACGAGCAGTACTTC. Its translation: CASSPGQKTAYEQYF.

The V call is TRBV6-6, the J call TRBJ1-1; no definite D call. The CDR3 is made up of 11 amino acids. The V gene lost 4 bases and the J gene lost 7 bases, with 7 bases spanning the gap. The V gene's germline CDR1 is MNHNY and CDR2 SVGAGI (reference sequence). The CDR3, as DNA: TGTGCCAGCAGTTTGGAGGGTGAAGCTTTCTTT. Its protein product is CASSLEGEAFF.

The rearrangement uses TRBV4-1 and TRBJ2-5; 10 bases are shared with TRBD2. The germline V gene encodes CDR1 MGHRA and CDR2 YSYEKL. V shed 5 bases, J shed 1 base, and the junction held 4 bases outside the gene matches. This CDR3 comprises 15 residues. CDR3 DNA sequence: TGCGCCAGCAGCTTCCGGACTAGCGGCCAAGAGACCCAGTACTTC. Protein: CASSFRTSGQETQYF.

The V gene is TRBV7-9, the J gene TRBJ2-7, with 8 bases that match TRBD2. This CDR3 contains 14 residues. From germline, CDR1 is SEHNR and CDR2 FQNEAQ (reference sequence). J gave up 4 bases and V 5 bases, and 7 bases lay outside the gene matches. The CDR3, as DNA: TGTGCCAGCAGCCCCTCCGGGGGGGGATACGAGCAGTACGTC. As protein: CASSPSGGGYEQYV.

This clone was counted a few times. CDR3 nucleotides: TGTGCCTGGAGTCCTAGACCAGATGAGCAGTTCTTC. It encodes CAWSPRPDEQFF. The V call is TRBV30, the J call TRBJ2-1; D is ambiguous. In germline, CDR1 is GTSNPN, CDR2 SVGIG (reference sequence). The CDR3 is made up of 12 amino acids. The V end was cut by 2 bases, the J end by 8 bases, with 10 bases between.

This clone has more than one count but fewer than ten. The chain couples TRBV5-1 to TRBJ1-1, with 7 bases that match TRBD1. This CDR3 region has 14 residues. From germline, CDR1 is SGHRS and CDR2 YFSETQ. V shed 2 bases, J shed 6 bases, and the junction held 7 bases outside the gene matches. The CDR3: CASSFGDRSSEAFF. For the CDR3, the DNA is TGCGCCAGCAGCTTTGGGGACAGATCCTCTGAAGCTTTCTTT.

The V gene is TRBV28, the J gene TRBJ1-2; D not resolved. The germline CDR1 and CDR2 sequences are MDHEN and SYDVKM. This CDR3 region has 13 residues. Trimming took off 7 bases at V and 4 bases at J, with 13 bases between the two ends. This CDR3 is CASTTEEGYGYTF. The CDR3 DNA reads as TGTGCCAGCACCACCGAAGAGGGCTATGGCTACACCTTC.

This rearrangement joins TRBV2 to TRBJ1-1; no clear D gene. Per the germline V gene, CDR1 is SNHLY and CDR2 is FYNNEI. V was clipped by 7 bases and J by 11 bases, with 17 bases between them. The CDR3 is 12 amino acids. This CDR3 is CASNHFQEVAFF. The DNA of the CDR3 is TGTGCCAGCAATCATTTTCAGGAGGTCGCTTTCTTT.

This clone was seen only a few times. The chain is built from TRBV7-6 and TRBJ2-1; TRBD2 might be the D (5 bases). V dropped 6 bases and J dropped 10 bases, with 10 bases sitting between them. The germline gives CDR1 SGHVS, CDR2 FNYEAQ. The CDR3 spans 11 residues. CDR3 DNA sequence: TGTGCCAGCAGATTGGGAGACGAGCAGTTCTTC. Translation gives CASRLGDEQFF.

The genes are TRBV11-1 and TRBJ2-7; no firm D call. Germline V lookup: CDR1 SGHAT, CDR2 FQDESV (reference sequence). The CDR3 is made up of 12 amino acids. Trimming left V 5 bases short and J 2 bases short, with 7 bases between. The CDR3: CASSPDTYEQYF. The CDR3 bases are TGTGCCAGCAGCCCCGACACCTACGAGCAGTACTTC.

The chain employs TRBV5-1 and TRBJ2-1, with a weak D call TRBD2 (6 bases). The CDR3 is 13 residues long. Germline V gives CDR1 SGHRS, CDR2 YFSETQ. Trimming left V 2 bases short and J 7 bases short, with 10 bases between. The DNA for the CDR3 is TGCGCCAGCAGCTTCGGTAGCGGTAATGAGCAGTTCTTC. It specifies CASSFGSGNEQFF.

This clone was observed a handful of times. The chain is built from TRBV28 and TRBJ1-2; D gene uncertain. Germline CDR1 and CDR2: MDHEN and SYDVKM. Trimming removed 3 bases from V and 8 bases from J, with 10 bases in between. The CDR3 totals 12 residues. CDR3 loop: CASSFASQGYTF. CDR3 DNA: TGTGCCAGCAGTTTCGCCAGTCAAGGCTACACCTTC.

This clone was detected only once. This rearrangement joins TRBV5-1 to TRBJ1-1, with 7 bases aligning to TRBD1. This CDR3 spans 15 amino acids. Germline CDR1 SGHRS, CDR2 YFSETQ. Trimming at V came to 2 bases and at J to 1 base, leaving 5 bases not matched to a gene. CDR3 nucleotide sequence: TGCGCCAGCAGCTTTGGGGCAGGGGGGAACACTGAAGCTTTCTTT. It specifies CASSFGAGGNTEAFF. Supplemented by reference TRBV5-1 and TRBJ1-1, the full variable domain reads KAGVTQTPRYLIKTRGQQVTLSCSPISGHRSVSWYQQTPGQGLQFLFEYFSETQRNKGNFPGRFSGRQFSNSRSEMNVSTLELGDSALYLCASSFGAGGNTEAFFGQGTRLTVV.

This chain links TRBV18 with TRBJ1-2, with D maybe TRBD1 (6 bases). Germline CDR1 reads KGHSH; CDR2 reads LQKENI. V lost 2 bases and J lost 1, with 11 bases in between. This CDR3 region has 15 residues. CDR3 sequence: CASSPGQSRNYGYTF. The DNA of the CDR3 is TGTGCCAGCTCACCAGGACAGAGCCGTAACTATGGCTACACCTTC.

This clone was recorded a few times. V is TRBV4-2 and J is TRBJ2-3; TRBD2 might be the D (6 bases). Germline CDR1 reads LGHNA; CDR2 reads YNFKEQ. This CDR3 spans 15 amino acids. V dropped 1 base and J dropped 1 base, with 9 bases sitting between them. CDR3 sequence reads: CASSQAGSRTDTQYF. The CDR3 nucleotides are TGTGCCAGCAGCCAAGCCGGGAGTCGCACAGATACGCAGTATTTT.

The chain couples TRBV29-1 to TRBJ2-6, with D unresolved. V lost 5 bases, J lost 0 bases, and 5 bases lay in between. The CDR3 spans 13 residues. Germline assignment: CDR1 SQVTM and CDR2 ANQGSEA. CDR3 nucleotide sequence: TGCAGCGTTCGGTACTCTGGGGCCAACGTCCTGACTTTC. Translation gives CSVRYSGANVLTF. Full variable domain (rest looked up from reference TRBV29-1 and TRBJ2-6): SAVISQKPSRDICQRGTSLTIQCQVDSQVTMMFWYRQQPGQSLTLIATANQGSEATYESGFVIDKFPISRPNLTFSTLTVSNMSPEDSSIYLCSVRYSGANVLTFGAGSRLTVL.

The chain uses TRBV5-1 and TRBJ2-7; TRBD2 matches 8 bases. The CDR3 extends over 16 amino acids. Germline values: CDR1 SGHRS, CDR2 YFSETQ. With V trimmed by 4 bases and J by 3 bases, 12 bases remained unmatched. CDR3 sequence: CASSTSGTSGDYEQYV. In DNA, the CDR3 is TGCGCCAGCAGCACCTCCGGGACTAGTGGGGACTACGAGCAGTACGTC.

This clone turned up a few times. CDR3 protein: CASSPGQFYEQYF. DNA for the CDR3: TGTGCCAGCAGCCCGGGACAGTTTTACGAGCAGTACTTC. The chain carries TRBV27 and TRBJ2-7; 7 bases agree with TRBD1. Trimming cost V 6 bases and J 4 bases; bases outside gene matches: 6. This CDR3 region has 13 residues. From germline, CDR1 is MNHEY and CDR2 SMNVEV (reference sequence).

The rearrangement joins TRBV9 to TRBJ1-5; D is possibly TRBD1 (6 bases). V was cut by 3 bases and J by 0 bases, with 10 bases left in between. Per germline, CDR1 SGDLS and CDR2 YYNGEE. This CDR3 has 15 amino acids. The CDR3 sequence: CASSGGPASNQPQHF. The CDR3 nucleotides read TGTGCCAGCAGCGGGGGGCCGGCTAGCAATCAGCCCCAGCATTTT.

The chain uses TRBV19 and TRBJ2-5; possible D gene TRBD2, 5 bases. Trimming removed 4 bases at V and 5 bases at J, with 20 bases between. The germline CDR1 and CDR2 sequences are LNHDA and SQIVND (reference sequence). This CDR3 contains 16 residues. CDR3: CASSRLTKAVGETQYF. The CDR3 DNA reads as TGTGCCAGTAGTAGGCTGACTAAGGCGGTCGGGGAGACCCAGTACTTC. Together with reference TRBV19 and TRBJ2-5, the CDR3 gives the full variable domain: DGGITQSPKYLFRKEGQNVTLSCEQNLNHDAMYWYRQDPGQGLRLIYYSQIVNDFQKGDIAEGYSVSREKKESFPLTVTSAQKNPTAFYLCASSRLTKAVGETQYFGPGTRLLVL.

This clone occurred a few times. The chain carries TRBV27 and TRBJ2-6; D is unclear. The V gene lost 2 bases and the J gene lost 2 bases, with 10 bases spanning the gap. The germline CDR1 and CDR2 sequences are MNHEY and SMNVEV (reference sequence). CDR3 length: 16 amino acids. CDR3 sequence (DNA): TGTGCCAGCAGTTTAAGAATCCAGGCTGGGGCCAACGTCCTGACTTTC. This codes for CASSLRIQAGANVLTF.